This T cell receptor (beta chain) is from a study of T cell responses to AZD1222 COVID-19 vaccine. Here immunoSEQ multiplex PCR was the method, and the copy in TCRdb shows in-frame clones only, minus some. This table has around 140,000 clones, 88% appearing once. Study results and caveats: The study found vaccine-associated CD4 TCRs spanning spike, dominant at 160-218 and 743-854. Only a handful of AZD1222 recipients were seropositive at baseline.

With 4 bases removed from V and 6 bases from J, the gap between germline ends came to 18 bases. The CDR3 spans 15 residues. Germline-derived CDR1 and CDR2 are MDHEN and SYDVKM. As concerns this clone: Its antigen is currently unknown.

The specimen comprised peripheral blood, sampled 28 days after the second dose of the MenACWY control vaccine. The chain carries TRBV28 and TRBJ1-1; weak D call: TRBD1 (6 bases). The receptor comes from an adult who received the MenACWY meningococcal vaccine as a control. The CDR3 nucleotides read TGTGCCAGCAGTTCCTTCGAAGGGGGGTTGGCTGAAGCTTTCTTT. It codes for CASSSFEGGLAEAFF.